This record concerns one T cell receptor beta chain sequence. No antigen is known for it. The data were obtained in a study of OX40 agonist ivuxolimab in advanced cancers. For the study at large: Every 2 weeks, patients received ivuxolimab intravenously, dosed at 0.01 to 10 mg/kg. From about 23 to 85 years was the age range, with a mean of around 54 years, and 65% to 90% were male. Among those treated, three patients had partial responses, one with hepatocellular carcinoma and two with cutaneous melanoma. Broader study findings: Compared with others, partial responders at 0.1-3.0 mg/kg displayed clonal expansion among the lowest.

Measured with immunoSEQ multiplex PCR; TCRdb has only the in-frame clones, and not every one. The sample records around 88,000 clones, about 90% being singletons. Germline V CDR1 and CDR2: SGHNT, YENEEA. The CDR3 is 14 amino acids. The V and J ends lost 4 bases and 7 bases, in that order; junction bases with no gene match: 4. The receptor was isolated from an adult with an advanced solid tumor such as melanoma, head and neck, liver or kidney cancer. The source was CD4+ or CD8+ T cells sorted from blood, collected in a trial of the OX40 agonist ivuxolimab. This chain uses TRBV11-3 with TRBJ2-1; 10 nucleotides line up with TRBD2. In nucleotides, the CDR3 is TGTGCCAGCAGCTCCCCTAGCGGGAGTAATGAGCAGTTCTTC. It translates to CASSSPSGSNEQFF.